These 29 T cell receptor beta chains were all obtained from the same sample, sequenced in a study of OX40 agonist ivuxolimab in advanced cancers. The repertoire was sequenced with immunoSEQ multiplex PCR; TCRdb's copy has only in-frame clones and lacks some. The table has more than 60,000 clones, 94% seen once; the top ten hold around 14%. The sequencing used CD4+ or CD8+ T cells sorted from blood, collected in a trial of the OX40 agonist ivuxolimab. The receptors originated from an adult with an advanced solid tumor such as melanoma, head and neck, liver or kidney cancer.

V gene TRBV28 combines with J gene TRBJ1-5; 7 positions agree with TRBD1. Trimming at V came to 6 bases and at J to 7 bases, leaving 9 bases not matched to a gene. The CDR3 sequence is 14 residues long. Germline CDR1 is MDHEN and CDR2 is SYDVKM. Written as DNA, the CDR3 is TGTGCCAGCAGACTGGAGGGGGCTCGGCAGCCCCAGCATTTT. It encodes CASRLEGARQPQHF.

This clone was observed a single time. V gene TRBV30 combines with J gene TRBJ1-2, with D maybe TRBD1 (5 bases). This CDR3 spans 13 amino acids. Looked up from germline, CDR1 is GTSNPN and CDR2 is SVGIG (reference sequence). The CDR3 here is CADPRGTFNGYTF. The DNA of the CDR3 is TGTGCGGACCCGAGGGGAACCTTCAACGGCTACACCTTC.

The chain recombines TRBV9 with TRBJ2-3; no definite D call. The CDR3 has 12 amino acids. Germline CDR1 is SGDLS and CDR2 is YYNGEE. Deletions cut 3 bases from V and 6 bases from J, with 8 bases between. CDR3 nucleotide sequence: TGTGCCAGCAGCGCACGGTGGGATACGCAGTATTTT. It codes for CASSARWDTQYF. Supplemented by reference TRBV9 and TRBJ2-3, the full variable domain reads DSGVTQTPKHLITATGQRVTLRCSPRSGDLSVYWYQQSLDQGLQFLIQYYNGEERAKGNILERFSAQQFPDLHSELNLSSLELGDSALYFCASSARWDTQYFGPGTRLTVL.

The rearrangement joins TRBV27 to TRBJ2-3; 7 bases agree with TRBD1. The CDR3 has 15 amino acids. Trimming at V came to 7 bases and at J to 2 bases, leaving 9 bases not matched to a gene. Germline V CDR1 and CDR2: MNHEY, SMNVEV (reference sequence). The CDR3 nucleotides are TGTGCCAGCAAGGTCGGGACAGTAGTCACAGATACGCAGTATTTT. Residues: CASKVGTVVTDTQYF.

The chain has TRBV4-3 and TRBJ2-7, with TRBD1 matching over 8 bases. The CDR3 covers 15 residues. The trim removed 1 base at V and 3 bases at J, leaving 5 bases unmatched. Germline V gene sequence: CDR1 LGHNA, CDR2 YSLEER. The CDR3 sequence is CASSQGAGGGYEQYF. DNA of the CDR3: TGCGCCAGCAGCCAAGGGGCAGGGGGCGGCTACGAGCAGTACTTC.

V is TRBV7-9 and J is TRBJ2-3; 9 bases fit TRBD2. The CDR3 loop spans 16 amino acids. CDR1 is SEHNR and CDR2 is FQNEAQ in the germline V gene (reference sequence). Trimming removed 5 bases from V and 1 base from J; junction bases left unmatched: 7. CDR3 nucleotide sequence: TGTGCCAGCAGCAGGCCGGGACTAGCTGGCACAGATACGCAGTATTTT. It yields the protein CASSRPGLAGTDTQYF.

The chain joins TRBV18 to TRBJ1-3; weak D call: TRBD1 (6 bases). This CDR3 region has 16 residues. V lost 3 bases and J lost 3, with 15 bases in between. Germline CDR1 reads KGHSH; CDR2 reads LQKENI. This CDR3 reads CASSPINREFGNTIYF. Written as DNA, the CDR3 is TGTGCCAGCTCACCTATTAACAGGGAATTTGGAAACACCATATATTTT.

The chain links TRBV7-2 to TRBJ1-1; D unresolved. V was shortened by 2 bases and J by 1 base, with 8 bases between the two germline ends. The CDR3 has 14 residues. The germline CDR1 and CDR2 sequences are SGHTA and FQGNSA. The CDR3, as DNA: TGTGCCAGCAGCTTAATCCCGGGGAACACTGAAGCTTTCTTT. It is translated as CASSLIPGNTEAFF.

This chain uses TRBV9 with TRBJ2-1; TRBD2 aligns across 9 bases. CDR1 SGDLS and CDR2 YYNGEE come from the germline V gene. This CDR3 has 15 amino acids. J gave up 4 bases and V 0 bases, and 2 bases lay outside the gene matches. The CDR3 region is CASSVGGRAYNEQFF. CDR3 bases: TGTGCCAGCAGCGTAGGCGGGAGGGCTTACAATGAGCAGTTCTTC.

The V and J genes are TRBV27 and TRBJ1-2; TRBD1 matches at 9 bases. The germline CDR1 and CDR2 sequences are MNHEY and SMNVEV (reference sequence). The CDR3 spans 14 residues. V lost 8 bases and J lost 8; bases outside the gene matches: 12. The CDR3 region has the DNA TGTGCCAGCGCCCCCGGGACAGGGTTTCGAGGCTACACCTTC. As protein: CASAPGTGFRGYTF.

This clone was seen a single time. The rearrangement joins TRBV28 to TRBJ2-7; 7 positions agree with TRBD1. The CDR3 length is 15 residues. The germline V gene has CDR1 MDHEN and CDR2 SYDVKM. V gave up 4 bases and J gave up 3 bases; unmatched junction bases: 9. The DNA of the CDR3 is TGTGCCAGCAGTTCCGGGACAGAGAGTTTCTACGAGCAGTACTTC. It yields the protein CASSSGTESFYEQYF.

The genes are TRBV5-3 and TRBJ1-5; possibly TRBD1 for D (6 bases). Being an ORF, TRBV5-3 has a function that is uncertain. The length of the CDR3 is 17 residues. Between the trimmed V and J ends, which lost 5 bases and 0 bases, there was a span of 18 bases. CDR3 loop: CARSPSRDRNSNQPQHF. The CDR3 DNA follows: TGTGCCAGAAGTCCTTCCCGAGACAGGAATAGCAATCAGCCCCAGCATTTT.

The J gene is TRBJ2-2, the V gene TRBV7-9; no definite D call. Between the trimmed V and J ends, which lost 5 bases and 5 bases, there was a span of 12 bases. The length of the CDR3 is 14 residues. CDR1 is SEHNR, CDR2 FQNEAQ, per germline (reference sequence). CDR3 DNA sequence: TGTGCCAGCAGCCCCCTGCCCCCGACCGGGGAGCTGTTTTTT. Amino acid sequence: CASSPLPPTGELFF. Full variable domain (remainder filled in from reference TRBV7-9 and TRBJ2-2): DTGVSQNPRHKITKRGQNVTFRCDPISEHNRLYWYRQTLGQGPEFLTYFQNEAQLEKSRLLSDRFSAERPKGSFSTLEIQRTEQGDSAMYLCASSPLPPTGELFFGEGSRLTVL.

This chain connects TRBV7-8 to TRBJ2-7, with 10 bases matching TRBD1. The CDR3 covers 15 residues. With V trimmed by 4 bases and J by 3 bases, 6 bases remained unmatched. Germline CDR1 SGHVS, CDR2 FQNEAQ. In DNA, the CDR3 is TGTGCCAGCAGCTCGGGACAGGGGCGTTACTACGAGCAGTACTTC. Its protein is CASSSGQGRYYEQYF.

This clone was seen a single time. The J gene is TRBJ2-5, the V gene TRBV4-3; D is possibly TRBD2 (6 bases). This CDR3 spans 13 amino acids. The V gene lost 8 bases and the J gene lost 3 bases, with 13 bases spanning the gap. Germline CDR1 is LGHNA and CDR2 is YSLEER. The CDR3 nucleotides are TGCGCCAGCGCCCGGGACTTCGAAGAGACCCAGTACTTC. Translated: CASARDFEETQYF.

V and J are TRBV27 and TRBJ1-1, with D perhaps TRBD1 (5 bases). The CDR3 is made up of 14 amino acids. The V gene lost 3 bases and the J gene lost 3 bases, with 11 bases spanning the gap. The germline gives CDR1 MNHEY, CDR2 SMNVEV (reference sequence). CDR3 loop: CASSFGGYDTEAFF. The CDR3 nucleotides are TGTGCCAGCAGTTTCGGGGGGTACGACACTGAAGCTTTCTTT.

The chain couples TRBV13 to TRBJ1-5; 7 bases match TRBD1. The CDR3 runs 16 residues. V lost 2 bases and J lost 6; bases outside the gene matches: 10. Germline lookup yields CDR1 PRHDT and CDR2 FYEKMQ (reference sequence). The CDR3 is CASSLRVRGGSQPQHF. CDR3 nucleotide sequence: TGTGCCAGCAGCTTAAGGGTTCGAGGGGGCAGTCAGCCCCAGCATTTT.

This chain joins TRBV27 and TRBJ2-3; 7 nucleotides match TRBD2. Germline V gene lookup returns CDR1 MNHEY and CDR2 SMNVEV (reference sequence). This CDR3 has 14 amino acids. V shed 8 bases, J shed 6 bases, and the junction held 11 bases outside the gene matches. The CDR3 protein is CASAITLAADTQYF. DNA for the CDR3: TGTGCCAGCGCCATAACGCTAGCGGCGGATACGCAGTATTTT.

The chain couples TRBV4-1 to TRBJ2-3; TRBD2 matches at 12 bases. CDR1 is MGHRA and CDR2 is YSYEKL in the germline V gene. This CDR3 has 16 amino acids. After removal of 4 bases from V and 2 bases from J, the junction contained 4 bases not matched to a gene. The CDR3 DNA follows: TGCGCCAGCAGCCTAAGGACTAGCGGGGCCACAGATACGCAGTATTTT. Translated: CASSLRTSGATDTQYF.

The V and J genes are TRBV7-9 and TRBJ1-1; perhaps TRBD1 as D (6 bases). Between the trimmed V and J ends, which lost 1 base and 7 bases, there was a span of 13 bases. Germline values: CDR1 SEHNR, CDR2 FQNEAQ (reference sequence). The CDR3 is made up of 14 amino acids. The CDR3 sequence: CASSLGGGLNEAFF. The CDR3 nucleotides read TGTGCCAGCAGCTTAGGCGGGGGGCTGAATGAAGCTTTCTTT.

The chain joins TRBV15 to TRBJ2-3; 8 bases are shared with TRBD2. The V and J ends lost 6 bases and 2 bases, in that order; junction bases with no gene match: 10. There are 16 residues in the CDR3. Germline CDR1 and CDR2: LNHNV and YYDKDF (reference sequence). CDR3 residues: CATRDLGSGTTDTQYF. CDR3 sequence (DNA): TGTGCCACCAGGGACCTCGGTAGCGGGACCACAGATACGCAGTATTTT.

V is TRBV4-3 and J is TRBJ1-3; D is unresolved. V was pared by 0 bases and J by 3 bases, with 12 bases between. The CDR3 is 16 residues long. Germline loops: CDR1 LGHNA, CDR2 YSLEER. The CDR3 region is CASSQDEVMGGNTIYF. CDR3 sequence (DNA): TGCGCCAGCAGCCAAGATGAGGTTATGGGTGGAAACACCATATATTTT.

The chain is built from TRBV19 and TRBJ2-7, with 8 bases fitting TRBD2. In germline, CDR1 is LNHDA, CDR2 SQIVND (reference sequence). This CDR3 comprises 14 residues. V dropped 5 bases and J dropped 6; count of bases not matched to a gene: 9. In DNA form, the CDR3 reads TGTGCCAGTAGTTCCATTTCAACTAGCGGCGAGCAGTACTTC. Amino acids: CASSSISTSGEQYF. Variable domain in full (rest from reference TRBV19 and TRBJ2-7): DGGITQSPKYLFRKEGQNVTLSCEQNLNHDAMYWYRQDPGQGLRLIYYSQIVNDFQKGDIAEGYSVSREKKESFPLTVTSAQKNPTAFYLCASSSISTSGEQYFGPGTRLTVT.

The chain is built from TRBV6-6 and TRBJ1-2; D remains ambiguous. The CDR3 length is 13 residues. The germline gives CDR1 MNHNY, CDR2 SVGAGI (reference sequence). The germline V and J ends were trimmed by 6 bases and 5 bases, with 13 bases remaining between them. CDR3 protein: CASSDGADYGYTF. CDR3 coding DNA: TGTGCCAGCAGCGACGGTGCGGATTATGGCTACACCTTC.

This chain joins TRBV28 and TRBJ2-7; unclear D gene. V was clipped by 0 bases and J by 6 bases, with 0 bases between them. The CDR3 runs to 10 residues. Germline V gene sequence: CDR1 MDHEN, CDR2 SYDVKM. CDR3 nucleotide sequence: TGTGCCAGCAGTTTATGCGAGCAGTACTTC. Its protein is CASSLCEQYF.

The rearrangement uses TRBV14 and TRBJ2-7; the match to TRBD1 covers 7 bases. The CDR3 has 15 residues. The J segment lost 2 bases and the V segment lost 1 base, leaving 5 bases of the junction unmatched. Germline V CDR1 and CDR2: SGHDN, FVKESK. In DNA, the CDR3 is TGTGCCAGCAGCCAAGGGGAACAGGGGCCCTACGAGCAGTACTTC. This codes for CASSQGEQGPYEQYF.

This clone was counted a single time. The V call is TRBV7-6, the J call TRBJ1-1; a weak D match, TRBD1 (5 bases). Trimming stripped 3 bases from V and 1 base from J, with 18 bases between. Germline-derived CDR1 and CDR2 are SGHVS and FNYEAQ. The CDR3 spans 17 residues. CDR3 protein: CASSFTEGVRGNTEAFF. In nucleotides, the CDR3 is TGTGCCAGCAGCTTCACGGAAGGAGTTAGGGGGAACACTGAAGCTTTCTTT.

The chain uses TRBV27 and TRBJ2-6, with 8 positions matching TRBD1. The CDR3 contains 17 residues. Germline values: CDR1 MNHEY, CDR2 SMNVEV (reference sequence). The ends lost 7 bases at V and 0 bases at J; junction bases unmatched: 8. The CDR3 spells CASTNGQGYSGANVLTF. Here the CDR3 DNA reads TGTGCCAGCACGAACGGACAGGGCTACTCTGGGGCCAACGTCCTGACTTTC. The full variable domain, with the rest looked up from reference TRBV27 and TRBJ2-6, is EAQVTQNPRYLITVTGKKLTVTCSQNMNHEYMSWYRQDPGLGLRQIYYSMNVEVTDKGDVPEGYKVSRKEKRNFPLILESPSPNQTSLYFCASTNGQGYSGANVLTFGAGSRLTVL.

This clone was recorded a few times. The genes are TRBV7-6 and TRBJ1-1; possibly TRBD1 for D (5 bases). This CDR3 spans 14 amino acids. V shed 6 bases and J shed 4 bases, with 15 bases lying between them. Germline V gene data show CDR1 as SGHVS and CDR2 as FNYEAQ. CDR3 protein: CASSRGAGGTEAFF. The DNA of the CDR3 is TGTGCCAGCAGTCGCGGGGCGGGGGGCACTGAAGCTTTCTTT. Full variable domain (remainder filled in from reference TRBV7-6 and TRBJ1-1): GAGVSQSPRYKVTKRGQDVALRCDPISGHVSLYWYRQALGQGPEFLTYFNYEAQQDKSGLPNDRFSAERPEGSISTLTIQRTEQRDSAMYRCASSRGAGGTEAFFGQGTRLTVV.